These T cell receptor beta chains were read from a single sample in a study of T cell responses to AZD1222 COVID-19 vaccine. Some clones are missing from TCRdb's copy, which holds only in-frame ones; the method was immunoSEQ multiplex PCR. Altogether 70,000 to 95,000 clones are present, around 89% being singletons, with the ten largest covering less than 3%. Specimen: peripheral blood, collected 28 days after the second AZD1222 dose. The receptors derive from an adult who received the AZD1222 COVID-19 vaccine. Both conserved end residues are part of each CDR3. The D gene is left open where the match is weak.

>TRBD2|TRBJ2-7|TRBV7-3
CASSLVIAGVNEQYF
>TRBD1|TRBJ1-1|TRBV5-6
CASSYRTGGSFTEAFF
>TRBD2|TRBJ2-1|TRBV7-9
CASSFLAGGPVEQFF
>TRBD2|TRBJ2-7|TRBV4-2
CASSQEGLAVSYEQYF
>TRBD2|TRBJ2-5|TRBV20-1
CSASVTSGGETQYF
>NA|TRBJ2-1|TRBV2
CASSTQPRGQFF
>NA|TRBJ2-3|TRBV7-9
CASSSEGDTQYF
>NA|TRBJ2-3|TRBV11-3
CASSLEGGPTDTQYF
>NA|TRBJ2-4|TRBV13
CASIIVVCVAKNIQYF
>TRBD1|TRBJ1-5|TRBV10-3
CAISEVRGVGNQPQHF
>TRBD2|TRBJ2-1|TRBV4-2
CASSQELSGGAENEQFF
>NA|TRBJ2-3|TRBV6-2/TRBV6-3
CASSARGAGTDTQYF
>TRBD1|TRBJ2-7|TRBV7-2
CASSLAGTVSYEQYF
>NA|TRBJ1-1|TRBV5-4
CASSPTRGGTEAFF
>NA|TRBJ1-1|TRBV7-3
CASSLTLGSIAFF
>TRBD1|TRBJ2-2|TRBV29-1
CSAGQGSGELFF
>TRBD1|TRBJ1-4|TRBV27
CASSLSTGYREKLFF
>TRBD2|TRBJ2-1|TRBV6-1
CASSEEAGGLYNEQFF
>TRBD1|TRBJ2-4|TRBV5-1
CASSSTQGAGNIQYF
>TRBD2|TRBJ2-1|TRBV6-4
CASSDTSGSGYNEQFF
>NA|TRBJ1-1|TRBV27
CASMQFINTEAFF
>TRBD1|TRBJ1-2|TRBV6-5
CASSSAAGGEVGYTF
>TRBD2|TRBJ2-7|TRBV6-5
CASSPTSGTYEQYF
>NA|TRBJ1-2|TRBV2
CASRGDGGSGYTF
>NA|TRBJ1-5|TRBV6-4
CASSVTDQPQHF
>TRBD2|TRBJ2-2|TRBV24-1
CATSDAGGTGELFF
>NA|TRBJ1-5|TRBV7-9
CASSLVLIGRGGNQPQHF
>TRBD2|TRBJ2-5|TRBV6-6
CASRNVAGGLRETQYF
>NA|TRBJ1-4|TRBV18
CASSPERSNEKLFF
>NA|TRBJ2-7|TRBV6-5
CASSYSSKGEQYF
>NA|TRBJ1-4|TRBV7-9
CASSLSHATGGEKLFF
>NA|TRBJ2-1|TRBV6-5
CASIPSGGYYNEQFF
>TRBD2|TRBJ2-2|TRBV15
CATSSRLAVSNTGELFF
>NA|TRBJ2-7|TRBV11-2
CASNRDITYEQYF
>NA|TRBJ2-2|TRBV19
CAAKQGSGTGELFF
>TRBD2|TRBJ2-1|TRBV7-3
CASSLTSGGANEQFF
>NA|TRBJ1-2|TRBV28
CASSLIGMTLYGYTF
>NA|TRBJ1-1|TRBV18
CASSSGRNTEAFF
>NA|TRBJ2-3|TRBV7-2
CASRSLGSTDTQYF
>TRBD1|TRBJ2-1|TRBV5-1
CASSAGGMDNEQFF
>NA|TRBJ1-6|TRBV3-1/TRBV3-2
CASSQGSDSPLHF
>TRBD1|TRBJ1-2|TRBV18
CASSPLGQGAIGYTF
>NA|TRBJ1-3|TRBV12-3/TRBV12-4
CASSFIPPNTIYF
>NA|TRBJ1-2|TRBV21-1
CASSKALSSENYGYTF
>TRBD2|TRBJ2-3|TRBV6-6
CASSPPRIAGDFTDTQYF
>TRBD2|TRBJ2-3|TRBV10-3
CAISPTLAGTSTDTQYF
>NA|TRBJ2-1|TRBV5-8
CASSLVGLDGNEQFF
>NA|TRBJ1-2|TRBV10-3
CAISTAGVINYGYTF
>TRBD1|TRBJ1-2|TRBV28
CASSSPQGALNYGYTF
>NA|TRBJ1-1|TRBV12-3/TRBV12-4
CASSMGESLAFF